The 29 T cell receptor beta chains in this list originate from one sample, sequenced in a study of sequential checkpoint blockade in melanoma. The assay was immunoSEQ multiplex PCR, and TCRdb's table has in-frame clones only and misses some. This table has roughly 5,100 clones, approximately 71% appearing once. Regarding treatment: randomized to nivolumab then ipilimumab (arm A) or the reverse (arm B). The sample here was CD8+ T cells sorted from blood (inferred from file names), taken from a patient given nivolumab and ipilimumab in sequence. The receptors come from a human patient with melanoma. Some clones in this sample may be carry-over from other donors' samples.

The rearrangement uses TRBV7-9 and TRBJ1-1, with 7 bases lining up with TRBD1. Germline-derived CDR1 and CDR2 are SEHNR and FQNEAQ (reference sequence). This CDR3 is 13 amino acids long. Germline trimming cut 3 bases from V and 6 bases from J; bases unmatched to any gene: 4. CDR3 region: CASSFEGAPEAFF. DNA for the CDR3: TGTGCCAGCAGCTTTGAGGGGGCCCCTGAAGCTTTCTTT.

This clone is medium-sized by share. The rearrangement joins TRBV7-9 to TRBJ2-1; D not resolved. This CDR3 contains 15 residues. Germline lookup yields CDR1 SEHNR and CDR2 FQNEAQ (reference sequence). Trimming took off 1 base at V and 8 bases at J, with 15 bases between the two ends. The CDR3 region has the DNA TGTGCCAGCAGCTTAGGGGCTCCCCCCGTGCATGAGCAGTTCTTC. It yields the protein CASSLGAPPVHEQFF.

V usage is TRBV28 and J usage is TRBJ2-5, with D possibly TRBD2 on 6 matching bases. V lost 2 bases and J lost 5, with 12 bases in between. CDR1 MDHEN and CDR2 SYDVKM come from the germline V gene. The CDR3 sequence is 14 residues long. For the CDR3, the DNA is TGTGCCAGCAGTTTAAACGGGGGTGGGGAGACCCAGTACTTC. This gives the protein CASSLNGGGETQYF.

The V call is TRBV18, the J call TRBJ2-7; 9 bases line up with TRBD1. This CDR3 spans 14 amino acids. With V trimmed by 8 bases and J by 6 bases, 11 bases remained unmatched. From germline, CDR1 is KGHSH and CDR2 LQKENI. DNA of the CDR3: TGTGCCAGCCGCCCGGACAGGGGCTTGGTCGAGCAGTACTTC. Residues: CASRPDRGLVEQYF.

The chain couples TRBV7-9 to TRBJ1-4; 9 bases fit TRBD1. The CDR3 totals 18 residues. Germline trimming cut 1 base from V and 8 bases from J; bases unmatched to any gene: 14. Germline loops: CDR1 SEHNR, CDR2 FQNEAQ (reference sequence). DNA of the CDR3: TGTGCCAGCAGCTTAGAAATTTTGCGGACAGGGGACAGGGAAAAACTGTTTTTT. It codes for CASSLEILRTGDREKLFF.

This chain connects TRBV7-8 to TRBJ2-1; perhaps TRBD2 as D (7 bases). This CDR3 has 15 amino acids. Germline lookup yields CDR1 SGHVS and CDR2 FQNEAQ. The V end lost 3 bases, the J end lost 4 bases, and 13 bases lay between the germline ends. The CDR3 is CASSFFAGAYNEQFF. CDR3 DNA sequence: TGTGCCAGCAGCTTTTTCGCGGGGGCATACAATGAGCAGTTCTTC. The variable domain in full, with the rest retrieved from reference TRBV7-8 and TRBJ2-1, is GAGVSQSPRYKVAKRGQDVALRCDPISGHVSLFWYQQALGQGPEFLTYFQNEAQLDKSGLPSDRFFAERPEGSVSTLKIQRTQQEDSAVYLCASSFFAGAYNEQFFGPGTRLTVL.

V usage is TRBV4-3 and J usage is TRBJ2-5; D may be TRBD1 (6 bases). The J call may be in error: the DNA end matches TRBJ2-7 better. This CDR3 is 15 amino acids long. The germline V gene encodes CDR1 LGHNA and CDR2 YSLEER. CDR3 sequence reads: CASSHNTGPLYEQYF. CDR3 nucleotides: TGCGCCAGCAGCCACAACACAGGGCCACTCTACGAGCAGTACTTC.

This clone appeared once. The chain combines TRBV7-2 with TRBJ2-1, with D maybe TRBD2 (7 bases). Germline-derived CDR1 and CDR2 are SGHTA and FQGNSA. Trimming cost V 5 bases and J 14 bases, with 13 bases left between them. The CDR3 runs 11 residues. The CDR3 DNA reads TGTGCCAGCAGCAGGGGGGGGCCCAAGTTCTTC. This sequence encodes CASSRGGPKFF.

The chain links TRBV9 to TRBJ2-5, with a weak D call TRBD2 (6 bases). Looked up from germline, CDR1 is SGDLS and CDR2 is YYNGEE. V was trimmed by 5 bases and J by 5 bases, leaving 13 bases between them. The length of the CDR3 is 13 residues. The CDR3 here is CASSPGGKETQYF. CDR3 sequence (DNA): TGTGCCAGCAGTCCCGGGGGAAAGGAGACCCAGTACTTC.

This rearrangement joins TRBV19 to TRBJ2-5; possibly TRBD2 for D (6 bases). V was shortened by 3 bases and J by 5 bases, with 10 bases between the two germline ends. The germline CDR1 and CDR2 sequences are LNHDA and SQIVND (reference sequence). The CDR3 runs 13 residues. In DNA, the CDR3 is TGTGCCAGTAGTATTAACAGCGGGGAGACCCAGTACTTC. It yields the protein CASSINSGETQYF. The variable domain in full, with the rest retrieved from reference TRBV19 and TRBJ2-5, is DGGITQSPKYLFRKEGQNVTLSCEQNLNHDAMYWYRQDPGQGLRLIYYSQIVNDFQKGDIAEGYSVSREKKESFPLTVTSAQKNPTAFYLCASSINSGETQYFGPGTRLLVL.

The chain is built from TRBV18 and TRBJ2-4; tentative D call: TRBD2 (6 bases). Trimming took 4 bases from V and 2 from J, leaving 9 bases between them. The length of the CDR3 is 14 residues. Germline values: CDR1 KGHSH, CDR2 LQKENI. The CDR3 DNA reads TGTGCCAGCTCACACGGGACTTCCAAAAACATTCAGTACTTC. This gives the protein CASSHGTSKNIQYF. Supplemented by reference TRBV18 and TRBJ2-4, the full variable domain reads NAGVMQNPRHLVRRRGQEARLRCSPMKGHSHVYWYRQLPEEGLKFMVYLQKENIIDESGMPKERFSAEFPKEGPSILRIQQVVRGDSAAYFCASSHGTSKNIQYFGAGTRLSVL.

The chain recombines TRBV4-1 with TRBJ2-7; D unresolved. The germline gives CDR1 MGHRA, CDR2 YSYEKL. The CDR3 totals 13 residues. V dropped 0 bases and J dropped 5 bases, with 8 bases sitting between them. CDR3 in DNA: TGCGCCAGCAGCCAAGAGGGCTGGGACGAGCAGTACTTC. Protein sequence: CASSQEGWDEQYF.

The rearrangement uses TRBV4-3 and TRBJ2-7; 9 bases match TRBD1. Germline V CDR1 and CDR2: LGHNA, YSLEER. V was clipped by 4 bases and J by 0 bases; unmatched bases: 4. This CDR3 spans 15 amino acids. The CDR3: CASSPGQGSSYEQYF. Written as DNA, the CDR3 is TGCGCCAGCAGCCCCGGACAGGGGAGCTCCTACGAGCAGTACTTC.

This sequence joins TRBV30 and TRBJ1-1; D uncertain. CDR3 length equals 15 residues. The V end was cut by 4 bases, the J end by 1 base, with 16 bases between. Germline assignment: CDR1 GTSNPN and CDR2 SVGIG (reference sequence). CDR3 nucleotides: TGTGCCTGGAAGCGGAGGGATGGGCCGAACACTGAAGCTTTCTTT. Encoded protein: CAWKRRDGPNTEAFF.

This clone was found a few times. J is TRBJ2-7 and V is TRBV28; 7 positions match TRBD2. Germline CDR1 MDHEN, CDR2 SYDVKM. J lost 0 bases, V lost 1 base, and 3 bases had no gene match. This CDR3 has 15 amino acids. The DNA of the CDR3 is TGTGCCAGCAGTTTATTACGGGAGGACTCCTACGAGCAGTACTTC. Its protein product is CASSLLREDSYEQYF.

V and J are TRBV29-1 and TRBJ1-2; possibly TRBD1 for D (5 bases). CDR3 length: 15 amino acids. Looked up from germline, CDR1 is SQVTM and CDR2 is ANQGSEA. The V and J ends lost 6 bases and 4 bases respectively, with 21 bases between them. The CDR3 DNA reads TGCAGCGTCACTCCTGGCGGGGGGATCGGCTATGGCTACACCTTC. Encoded protein: CSVTPGGGIGYGYTF.

This sequence joins TRBV6-1 and TRBJ2-3, with TRBD2 identical over 9 bases. This CDR3 has 16 amino acids. V gave up 2 bases and J gave up 2 bases; unmatched junction bases: 5. Germline V gene lookup returns CDR1 MNHNS and CDR2 SASEGT. CDR3 sequence (DNA): TGTGCCAGCAGTGAATTTATAGCGGGGGTCACAGATACGCAGTATTTT. Its translation is CASSEFIAGVTDTQYF.

This rearrangement joins TRBV7-4 to TRBJ2-7; perhaps TRBD2 as D (6 bases). The CDR3 loop spans 15 amino acids. Trimming removed 3 bases at V and 3 bases at J, with 15 bases between. Germline V CDR1 and CDR2: SGHVT, SQSDAQ. CDR3 DNA: TGTGCCAGCAGCTTTCGGGACTGGGGGGACTACGAGCAGTACTTC. Its translation: CASSFRDWGDYEQYF.

This rearrangement joins TRBV9 to TRBJ1-2, with 11 bases matching TRBD1. V shed 0 bases and J 4 bases; nucleotides not matched to a gene: 8. Germline V CDR1 and CDR2: SGDLS, YYNGEE. The CDR3 is 17 amino acids. As DNA, the CDR3 is TGTGCCAGCAGCGTAGGAAGGACAGGGGGCGCGTCCTATGGCTACACCTTC. Encoded protein: CASSVGRTGGASYGYTF.

On this clone: Mismatch with germline at one junction end may stem from a read error. V usage is TRBV7-9 and J usage is TRBJ1-2; D is perhaps TRBD1 (6 bases). This CDR3 contains 16 residues. The germline V gene has CDR1 SEHNR and CDR2 FQNEAQ (reference sequence). In nucleotides, the CDR3 is TGCGCCAGCAGCCAGGATTTTTCGGGCAGGGGCGAAGGCTACACCTTC. Protein sequence: CASSQDFSGRGEGYTF. The full variable domain, completed using reference TRBV7-9 and TRBJ1-2, is DTGVSQNPRHKITKRGQNVTFRCDPISEHNRLYWYRQTLGQGPEFLTYFQNEAQLEKSRLLSDRFSAERPKGSFSTLEIQRTEQGDSAMYLCASSQDFSGRGEGYTFGSGTRLTVV.

The V call is TRBV7-6, the J call TRBJ1-6, with 9 bases identical to TRBD1. Trimming took 1 base from V and 7 from J; bases not matched to a gene: 5. Per germline, CDR1 SGHVS and CDR2 FNYEAQ. The CDR3 spans 16 residues. CDR3 DNA sequence: TGTGCCAGCAGCTTAGAGGGGACAGGGAGGAATTCACCCCTCCACTTT. Translating gives CASSLEGTGRNSPLHF.

The rearrangement joins TRBV27 to TRBJ1-1, with D perhaps matching TRBD1 (6 bases). CDR3 length equals 15 residues. CDR1 and CDR2 (germline): MNHEY, SMNVEV (reference sequence). Between the trimmed V and J ends, which lost 0 bases and 0 bases, there was a span of 8 bases. CDR3: CASSLSTGLNTEAFF. The CDR3 DNA sequence: TGTGCCAGCAGTTTATCGACAGGATTGAACACTGAAGCTTTCTTT.

V gene TRBV29-1 combines with J gene TRBJ2-7; tentative D call: TRBD2 (5 bases). The CDR3 loop spans 11 amino acids. Germline V gene data show CDR1 as SQVTM and CDR2 as ANQGSEA. The V gene lost 0 bases and the J gene lost 7 bases, with 7 bases spanning the gap. CDR3: CSVEETGEQYF. The CDR3 DNA follows: TGCAGCGTTGAAGAGACGGGGGAGCAGTACTTC.

The chain combines TRBV4-1 with TRBJ1-2; the D gene is possibly TRBD1 (5 bases). This CDR3 is 15 amino acids long. Trimming pared 4 bases from V and 2 bases from J, leaving 14 bases between. Germline V lookup: CDR1 MGHRA, CDR2 YSYEKL. For the CDR3, the DNA is TGCGCCAGCAGCCCTAAGGTGAACAGGAACTATGGCTACACCTTC. It is translated as CASSPKVNRNYGYTF.

This rearrangement joins TRBV6-1 to TRBJ1-1; 8 bases line up with TRBD1. V was clipped by 3 bases and J by 4 bases; unmatched bases: 7. The CDR3 contains 15 residues. Germline CDR1 reads MNHNS; CDR2 reads SASEGT. DNA for the CDR3: TGTGCCAGCAGTGACGCGGACAGGGCGGCCACTGAAGCTTTCTTT. As protein: CASSDADRAATEAFF.

The chain combines TRBV10-2 with TRBJ1-5; a possible D gene is TRBD1 (6 bases). Trimming left V 1 base short and J 6 bases short, with 10 bases between. CDR1 and CDR2 (germline): WSHSY, SAAADI. The CDR3 spans 14 residues. The CDR3 loop is CASSEFRGGQPQHF. CDR3 sequence (DNA): TGCGCCAGCAGTGAGTTCAGGGGTGGTCAGCCCCAGCATTTT.

The V gene is TRBV13, the J gene TRBJ2-6, with D possibly TRBD2 on 5 matching bases. This CDR3 is built from 15 residues. With 5 bases removed from V and 1 base from J, the gap between germline ends came to 9 bases. CDR1 and CDR2 (germline): PRHDT, FYEKMQ (reference sequence). CDR3 amino acids: CASSPRESGANVLTF. Here the CDR3 DNA reads TGTGCCAGCAGCCCTAGGGAGTCTGGGGCCAACGTCCTGACTTTC.

This clone was counted only a few times. The chain uses TRBV6-6 and TRBJ2-3; 14 positions agree with TRBD2. The CDR3 loop spans 15 amino acids. Losses at the gene ends were 6 bases for V and 5 bases for J; bases not matched to a gene: 4. Germline loops: CDR1 MNHNY, CDR2 SVGAGI (reference sequence). The CDR3 DNA is TGTGCCAGCAGCAACGGACTAGCGGGGGGAGATACGCAGTATTTT. Its protein product is CASSNGLAGGDTQYF.

This clone was picked up a small number of times. V is TRBV7-8 and J is TRBJ1-2; maybe TRBD1 (5 bases). CDR1 and CDR2 (germline): SGHVS, FQNEAQ. The CDR3 consists of 15 residues. V lost 4 bases and J 7 bases, leaving 19 bases between the germline ends. The CDR3 reads CASSSTWRGVGGYTF. CDR3 coding DNA: TGTGCCAGCAGCTCTACCTGGAGGGGAGTTGGTGGCTACACCTTC.